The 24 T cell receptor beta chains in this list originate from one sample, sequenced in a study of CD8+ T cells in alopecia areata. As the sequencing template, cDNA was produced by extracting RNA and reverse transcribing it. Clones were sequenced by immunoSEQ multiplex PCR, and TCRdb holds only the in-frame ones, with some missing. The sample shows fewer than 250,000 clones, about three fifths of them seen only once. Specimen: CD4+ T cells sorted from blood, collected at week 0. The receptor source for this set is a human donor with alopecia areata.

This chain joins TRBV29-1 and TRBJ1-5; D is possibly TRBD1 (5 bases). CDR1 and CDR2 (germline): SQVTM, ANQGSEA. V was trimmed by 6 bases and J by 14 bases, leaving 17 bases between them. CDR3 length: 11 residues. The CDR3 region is CSVSSGDVKHF. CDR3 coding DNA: TGCAGCGTCTCATCGGGGGACGTGAAGCATTTT.

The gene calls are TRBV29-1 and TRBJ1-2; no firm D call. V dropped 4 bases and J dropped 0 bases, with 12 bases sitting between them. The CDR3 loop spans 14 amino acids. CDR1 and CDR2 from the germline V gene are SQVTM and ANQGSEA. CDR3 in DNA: TGCAGCGTTGTTGGCAGGTTAGCTAACTATGGCTACACCTTC. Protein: CSVVGRLANYGYTF. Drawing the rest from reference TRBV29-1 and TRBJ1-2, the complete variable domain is SAVISQKPSRDICQRGTSLTIQCQVDSQVTMMFWYRQQPGQSLTLIATANQGSEATYESGFVIDKFPISRPNLTFSTLTVSNMSPEDSSIYLCSVVGRLANYGYTFGSGTRLTVV.

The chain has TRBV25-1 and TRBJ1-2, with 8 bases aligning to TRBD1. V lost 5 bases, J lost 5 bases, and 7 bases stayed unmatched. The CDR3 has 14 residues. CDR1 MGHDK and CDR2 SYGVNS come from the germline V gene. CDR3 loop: CASSYGQGVYGYTF. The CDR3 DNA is TGTGCCAGCAGTTACGGACAGGGCGTGTATGGCTACACCTTC.

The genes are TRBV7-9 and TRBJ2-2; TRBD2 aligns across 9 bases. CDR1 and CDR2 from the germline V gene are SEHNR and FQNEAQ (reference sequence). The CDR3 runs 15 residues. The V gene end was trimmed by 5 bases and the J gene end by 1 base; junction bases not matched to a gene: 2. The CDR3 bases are TGTGCCAGCAGCCCTAGCGGGATGAACACCGGGGAGCTGTTTTTT. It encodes CASSPSGMNTGELFF.

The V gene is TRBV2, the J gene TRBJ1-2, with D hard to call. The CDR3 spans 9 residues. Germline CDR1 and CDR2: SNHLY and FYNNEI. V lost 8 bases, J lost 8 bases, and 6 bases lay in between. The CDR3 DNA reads TGTGCCAGCCAAGGAGGCTACACCTTC. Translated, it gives CASQGGYTF.

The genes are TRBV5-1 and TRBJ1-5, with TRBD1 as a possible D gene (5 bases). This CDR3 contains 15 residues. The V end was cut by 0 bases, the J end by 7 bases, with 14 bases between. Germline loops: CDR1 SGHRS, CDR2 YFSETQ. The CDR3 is CASSLVSGVEQPQHF. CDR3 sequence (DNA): TGCGCCAGCAGCTTGGTGTCGGGGGTGGAGCAGCCCCAGCATTTT.

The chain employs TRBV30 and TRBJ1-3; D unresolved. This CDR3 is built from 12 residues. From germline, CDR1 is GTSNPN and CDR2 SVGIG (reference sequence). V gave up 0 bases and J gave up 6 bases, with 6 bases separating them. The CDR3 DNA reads TGTGCCTGGAGTGTAGTCGTAAACACCATATATTTT. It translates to CAWSVVVNTIYF.

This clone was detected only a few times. Here the CDR3 reads CATSRELTGGNGYTF. CDR3 DNA sequence: TGTGCCACCAGCAGGGAATTAACAGGGGGCAATGGCTACACCTTC. The rearrangement uses TRBV15 and TRBJ1-2; 9 bases align to TRBD1. The CDR3 totals 15 residues. With V trimmed by 3 bases and J by 6 bases, 8 bases remained unmatched. Germline V gives CDR1 LNHNV, CDR2 YYDKDF (reference sequence).

CDR3 sequence (DNA): TGTGCCACCTCACGCGGTGCAATGGGCTATCAGCCCCAGCATTTT. Its translation is CATSRGAMGYQPQHF. J is TRBJ1-5 and V is TRBV5-4; no definite D call. The germline V and J ends were trimmed by 9 bases and 5 bases, with 21 bases remaining between them. The CDR3 consists of 15 residues. Germline assignment: CDR1 SGHNT and CDR2 YYREEE (reference sequence). Based on the CDR3 plus reference TRBV5-4 and TRBJ1-5, the full variable domain is ETGVTQSPTHLIKTRGQQVTLRCSSQSGHNTVSWYQQALGQGPQFIFQYYREEENGRGNFPPRFSGLQFPNYSSELNVNALELDDSALYLCATSRGAMGYQPQHFGDGTRLSIL.

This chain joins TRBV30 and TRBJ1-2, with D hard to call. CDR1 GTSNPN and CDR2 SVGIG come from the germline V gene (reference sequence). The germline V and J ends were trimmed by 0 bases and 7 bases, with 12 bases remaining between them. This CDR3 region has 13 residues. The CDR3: CAWSVLVSGGYTF. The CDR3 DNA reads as TGTGCCTGGAGTGTATTGGTTTCGGGTGGCTACACCTTC.

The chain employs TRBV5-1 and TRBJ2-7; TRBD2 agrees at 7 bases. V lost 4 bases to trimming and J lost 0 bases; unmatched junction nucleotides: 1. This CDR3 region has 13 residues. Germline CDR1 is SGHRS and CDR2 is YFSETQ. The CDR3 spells CASSREASYEQYF. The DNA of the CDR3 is TGCGCCAGCAGCCGGGAGGCCTCCTACGAGCAGTACTTC.

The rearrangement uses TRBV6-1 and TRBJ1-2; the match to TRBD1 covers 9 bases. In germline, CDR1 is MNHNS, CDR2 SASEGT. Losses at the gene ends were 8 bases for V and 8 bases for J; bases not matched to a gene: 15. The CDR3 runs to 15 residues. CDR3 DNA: TGTGCCAGCGGGGGACAGGGCCGCACCACTGACGGCTACACCTTC. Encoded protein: CASGGQGRTTDGYTF.

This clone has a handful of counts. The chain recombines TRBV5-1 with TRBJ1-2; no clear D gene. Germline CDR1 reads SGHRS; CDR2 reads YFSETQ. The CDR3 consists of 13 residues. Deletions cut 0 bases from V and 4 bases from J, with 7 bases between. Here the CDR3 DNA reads TGCGCCAGCAGCTTGGGAGTCTCCTATGGCTACACCTTC. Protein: CASSLGVSYGYTF.

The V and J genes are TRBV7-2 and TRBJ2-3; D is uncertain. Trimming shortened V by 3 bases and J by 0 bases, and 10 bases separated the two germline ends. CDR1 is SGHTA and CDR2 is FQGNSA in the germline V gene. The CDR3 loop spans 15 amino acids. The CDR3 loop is CASSFRLESTDTQYF. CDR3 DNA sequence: TGTGCCAGCAGCTTCCGTCTGGAAAGCACAGATACGCAGTATTTT.

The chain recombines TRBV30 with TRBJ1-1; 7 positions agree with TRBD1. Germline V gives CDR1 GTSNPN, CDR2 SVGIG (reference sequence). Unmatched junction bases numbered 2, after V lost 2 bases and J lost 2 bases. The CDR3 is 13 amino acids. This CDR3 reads CAWSWDRNTEAFF. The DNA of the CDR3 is TGTGCCTGGAGTTGGGACAGAAACACTGAAGCTTTCTTT.

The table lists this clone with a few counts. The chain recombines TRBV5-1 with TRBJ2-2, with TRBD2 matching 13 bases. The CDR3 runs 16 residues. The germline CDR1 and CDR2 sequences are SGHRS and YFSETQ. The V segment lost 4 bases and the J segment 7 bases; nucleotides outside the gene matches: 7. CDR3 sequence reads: CASSIGLAGVIGELFF. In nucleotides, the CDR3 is TGCGCCAGCAGCATCGGACTAGCGGGAGTCATCGGGGAGCTGTTTTTT.

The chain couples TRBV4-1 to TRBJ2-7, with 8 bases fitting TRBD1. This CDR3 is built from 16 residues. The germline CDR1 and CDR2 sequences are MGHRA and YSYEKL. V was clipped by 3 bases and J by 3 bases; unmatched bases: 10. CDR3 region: CASSQPRDRRYYEQYF. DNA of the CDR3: TGCGCCAGCAGCCAGCCCCGGGACAGGAGATACTACGAGCAGTACTTC.

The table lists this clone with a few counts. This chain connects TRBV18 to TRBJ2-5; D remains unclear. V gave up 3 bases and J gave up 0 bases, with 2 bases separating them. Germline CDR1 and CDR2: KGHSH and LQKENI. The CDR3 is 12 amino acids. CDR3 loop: CASSPNQETQYF. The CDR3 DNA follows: TGTGCCAGCTCACCGAACCAAGAGACCCAGTACTTC.

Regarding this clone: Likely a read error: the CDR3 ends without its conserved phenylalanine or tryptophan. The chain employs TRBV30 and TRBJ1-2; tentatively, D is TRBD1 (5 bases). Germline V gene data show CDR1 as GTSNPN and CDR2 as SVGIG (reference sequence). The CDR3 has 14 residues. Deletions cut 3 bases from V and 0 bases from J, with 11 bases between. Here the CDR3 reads CAWSLRDSNYGYTI. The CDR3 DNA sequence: TGTGCCTGGAGCCTGAGGGACTCTAACTATGGCTACACCATC.

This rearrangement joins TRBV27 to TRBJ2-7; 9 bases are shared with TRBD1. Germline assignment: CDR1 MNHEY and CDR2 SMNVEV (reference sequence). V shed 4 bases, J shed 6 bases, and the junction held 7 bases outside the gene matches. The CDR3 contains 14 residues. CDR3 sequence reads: CASSWGDREGEQYF. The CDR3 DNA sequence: TGTGCCAGCAGTTGGGGGGACAGGGAGGGCGAGCAGTACTTC.

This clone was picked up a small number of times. The CDR3 region has the DNA TGTGCCAGCAGTGAAGAAACCATGGGGCCCGCCAATGAGCAGTTCTTC. It encodes CASSEETMGPANEQFF. The chain employs TRBV2 and TRBJ2-1; TRBD1 is a possible D gene (5 bases). This CDR3 spans 16 amino acids. Looked up from germline, CDR1 is SNHLY and CDR2 is FYNNEI. With 1 base removed from V and 6 bases from J, the gap between germline ends came to 16 bases.

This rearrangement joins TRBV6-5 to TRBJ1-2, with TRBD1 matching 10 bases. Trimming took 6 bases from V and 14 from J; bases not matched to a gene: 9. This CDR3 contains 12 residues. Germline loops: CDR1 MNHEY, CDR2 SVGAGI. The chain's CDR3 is CASSPTRQGATF. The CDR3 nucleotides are TGTGCCAGCAGCCCAACCCGACAGGGGGCGACCTTC.

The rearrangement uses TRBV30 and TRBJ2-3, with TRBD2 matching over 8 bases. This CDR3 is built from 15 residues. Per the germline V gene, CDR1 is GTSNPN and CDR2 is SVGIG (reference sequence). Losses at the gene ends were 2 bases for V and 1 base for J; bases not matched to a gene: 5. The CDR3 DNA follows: TGTGCCTGGAGTCTTACGGGACTAGGCACAGATACGCAGTATTTT. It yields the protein CAWSLTGLGTDTQYF.

This CDR3 reads CSVWDRALPNYGYTF. CDR3 sequence (DNA): TGCAGCGTTTGGGACAGGGCCCTCCCTAACTATGGCTACACCTTC. V usage is TRBV29-1 and J usage is TRBJ1-2; 9 bases match TRBD1. J gave up 0 bases and V 5 bases, and 7 bases lay outside the gene matches. This CDR3 region has 15 residues. Germline loops: CDR1 SQVTM, CDR2 ANQGSEA.